Only a few counts were recorded for the clone carrying this T cell receptor beta chain. As yet, its antigen is unknown. The record originates from a study of T-cell memory formation after mild COVID-19. Broader study findings: From day 15 to 85, contracting clones were balanced between CD4 and CD8, whereas later expanders leaned toward CD4+.

TCRdb reanalysed the 5' RACE reads using MiXCR and keeps one entry per CDR3 protein. The table lists 530,000 or so distinct CDR3 sequences, 17% of them singletons. The CDR3 runs to 17 residues. Germline V CDR1 and CDR2: KGHDR, SFDVKD. After removal of 4 bases from V and 7 bases from J, the junction contained 14 bases not matched to a gene. This sequence was found in an adult woman who had mild COVID-19 (a few samples of this study predate the infection). Cell type and time point are not known. The sample comprised PBMCs or a T cell subset sorted from them (not recorded which). The chain recombines TRBV24-1 with TRBJ2-5; 10 positions match TRBD1. The CDR3 region has the DNA TGTGCCACCAGTGACCCTACGCCGGGACAGGGGCAGGGGACCCAGTACTTC. Protein product: CATSDPTPGQGQGTQYF.